Listed below are T cell receptor beta chains from one sample, sequenced in a study of glioma-infiltrating T cells. TCRdb re-called the multiplex PCR reads through MiXCR, storing one row per CDR3 protein. The data contain approximately 89,000 distinct CDR3 sequences, roughly 23% of them singletons. The sample comprised glioma tissue, nonneoplastic brain tissue, or PBMCs (not recorded which). Every receptor here comes from a human donor with low-grade glioma or glioblastoma, undergoing nonglioma brain surgery, or in good health (not recorded which). The CDR3 runs from the conserved cysteine through the conserved F or W. A D gene is named only where the DNA matches it firmly. Not all rows give a size; the values are once, few, many and, for expanded clones, a class.

cdr3_aa | cdr3_nt | clone_size | cdr3_length | j_call | d_call | v_call
CSARDRGAGLREQYF | TGCAGTGCTAGAGATCGTGGCGCGGGGCTAAGAGAGCAGTACTTC | once | 15 | TRBJ2-7 | - | TRBV20-1
CASSLASRSTEAFF | TGTGCCAGCAGCTTAGCGTCACGGAGCACTGAAGCTTTCTTT | many | 14 | TRBJ1-1 | - | TRBV7-8
CAISESTRRPDTQYF | TGTGCCATCAGTGAGTCGACTCGACGACCAGATACGCAGTATTTT | many | 15 | TRBJ2-3 | - | TRBV10-3
CASSQDPGQNLFKNIQYF | TGCGCCAGCAGCCAAGATCCGGGACAGAACCTATTCAAAAACATTCAGTACTTC | few | 18 | TRBJ2-4 | TRBD1 | TRBV4-1
CASSLWGFTDTQYF | TGTGCCAGCAGCCTTTGGGGGTTCACAGATACGCAGTATTTT | - | 14 | TRBJ2-3 | - | TRBV12-3/TRBV12-4
CASSLDSTDTQYF | TGTGCCAGCAGCTTAGACAGCACAGATACGCAGTATTTT | many | 13 | TRBJ2-3 | - | TRBV7-2
CASILDRRNQPQHF | TGTGCCAGCATCCTTGACAGACGCAATCAGCCCCAGCATTTT | medium-sized | 14 | TRBJ1-5 | - | TRBV28
CASSEVQGTNEKLFF | TGTGCCAGCAGCGAAGTACAGGGGACTAATGAAAAACTGTTTTTT | many | 15 | TRBJ1-4 | TRBD1 | TRBV4-2
CASSGPLFEQYF | TGTGCCAGCAGCGGACCGCTTTTCGAGCAGTACTTC | many | 12 | TRBJ2-7 | - | TRBV7-9
CAIRAWGAHTEAFF | TGTGCCATCAGGGCCTGGGGGGCCCACACTGAAGCTTTCTTT | few | 14 | TRBJ1-1 | - | TRBV10-3
CSVQRDSNQPQHF | TGCAGCGTTCAACGGGACAGCAATCAGCCCCAGCATTTT | - | 13 | TRBJ1-5 | - | TRBV29-1
CATSPWTGTGYTF | TGTGCCACCAGCCCCTGGACAGGGACCGGCTACACCTTC | many | 13 | TRBJ1-2 | TRBD1 | TRBV15
CASIYGQGKTNTEAFF | TGTGCCAGCATATACGGACAGGGCAAGACGAACACTGAAGCTTTCTTT | - | 16 | TRBJ1-1 | TRBD1 | TRBV6-2/TRBV6-3
CASRDRGNGREKLFF | TGTGCCAGCCGGGATCGGGGAAATGGTCGTGAAAAACTGTTTTTT | many | 15 | TRBJ1-4 | - | TRBV2
CASSEWSGEGTDTQYF | TGTGCCAGCAGCGAATGGTCAGGGGAAGGCACAGATACGCAGTATTTT | many | 16 | TRBJ2-3 | - | TRBV2
CASSFSGEDTQYF | TGTGCCAGCAGCTTTAGCGGGGAAGATACGCAGTATTTT | many | 13 | TRBJ2-3 | TRBD2 | TRBV7-8
CASGAGGPDNEQFF | TGTGCCAGCGGAGCGGGGGGGCCCGACAATGAGCAGTTCTTC | many | 14 | TRBJ2-1 | TRBD2 | TRBV2
CASSRGGSGANVLTF | TGTGCCAGCAGTCGAGGAGGGTCTGGGGCCAACGTCCTGACTTTC | many | 15 | TRBJ2-6 | - | TRBV6-1
CASSAPGQGSFSAYEQYF | TGTGCCAGCAGTGCCCCGGGACAGGGTTCCTTTAGCGCCTACGAGCAGTACTTC | - | 18 | TRBJ2-7 | TRBD1 | TRBV11-2
CASSRTTTGRGSYGYTF | TGTGCCAGCAGCCGGACTACGACAGGGAGGGGTTCATATGGCTACACCTTC | few | 17 | TRBJ1-2 | TRBD1 | TRBV3-1
CASRDRTLNTEAFF | TGCGCCAGCAGGGACAGGACGCTCAACACTGAAGCTTTCTTT | many | 14 | TRBJ1-1 | TRBD1 | TRBV4-1
CASGAYLNTEAFF | TGCGCCAGTGGAGCCTACCTGAACACTGAAGCTTTCTTT | many | 13 | TRBJ1-1 | - | TRBV5-1
CASPSTGPYYEQYF | TGTGCCAGCCCCTCGACAGGGCCGTACTACGAGCAGTACTTC | many | 14 | TRBJ2-7 | TRBD1 | TRBV27
CASSKGMNTEAFF | TGTGCCAGCAGTAAGGGAATGAACACTGAAGCTTTCTTT | once | 13 | TRBJ1-1 | - | TRBV27
CSVWDSGNTIYF | TGCAGCGTTTGGGACTCTGGAAACACCATATATTTT | few | 12 | TRBJ1-3 | - | TRBV29-1
CATSDHTRTGSGELFF | TGTGCCACCAGTGACCACACGCGGACAGGGTCAGGGGAGCTGTTTTTT | - | 16 | TRBJ2-2 | TRBD1 | TRBV24-1
CASSLFAGPNSPLHF | TGTGCCAGCAGCTTATTCGCAGGGCCTAATTCACCCCTCCACTTT | many | 15 | TRBJ1-6 | - | TRBV7-8
CASNRDSINQETQYF | TGTGCCAGCAACCGGGACAGCATTAACCAAGAGACCCAGTACTTC | many | 15 | TRBJ2-5 | TRBD1 | TRBV27
CASSLGGGRRYTEAFF | TGTGCCAGCAGTTTAGGGGGGGGCAGAAGATACACTGAAGCTTTCTTT | many | 16 | TRBJ1-1 | - | TRBV12-3/TRBV12-4
CASSFARQHPEAFF | TGTGCCAGCAGCTTTGCCAGACAGCACCCTGAAGCTTTCTTT | - | 14 | TRBJ1-1 | - | TRBV7-2
CASSWGPREADTIYF | TGTGCCAGCAGCTGGGGACCTAGGGAGGCCGACACCATATATTTT | - | 15 | TRBJ1-3 | - | TRBV5-5
CASNQRQVHNSPLHF | TGTGCCAGCAACCAGCGACAGGTTCATAATTCACCCCTCCACTTT | many | 15 | TRBJ1-6 | - | TRBV2
CSAREVQGVSKNIQYF | TGCAGTGCTAGGGAGGTACAGGGAGTATCCAAAAACATTCAGTACTTC | many | 16 | TRBJ2-4 | - | TRBV20-1
CASSPATSTDTQYF | TGCGCCAGCTCTCCAGCCACCAGCACAGATACGCAGTATTTT | many | 14 | TRBJ2-3 | - | TRBV4-1